The 25 T cell receptor beta chains listed next were all sequenced from one sample in a study of T cells after posttransplantation cyclophosphamide. The data were produced by immunoSEQ multiplex PCR, yet TCRdb's version contains in-frame clones alone and is incomplete. The sample includes around 6,000 clones, 95% to 98% seen only once; the top ten take around 0.81%. The specimen was memory CD4+ T cells sorted from PBMCs. These receptors all stem from a man aged 40-55 years in good health, CMV-negative, and a related stem cell transplant donor.

The sample holds one count of this clone. In DNA, the CDR3 is TGTGCCAGCAGTGCTCAGGGGGCAACTGAAGCTTTCTTT. The encoded protein is CASSAQGATEAFF. The J gene is TRBJ1-1, the V gene TRBV6-5, with TRBD1 matching over 8 bases. Germline V gives CDR1 MNHEY, CDR2 SVGAGI. J gave up 5 bases and V 5 bases, and 4 bases lay outside the gene matches. The CDR3 extends over 13 amino acids.

The chain recombines TRBV2 with TRBJ2-2, with D perhaps TRBD2 (5 bases). The germline V and J ends were trimmed by 6 bases and 0 bases, with 17 bases remaining between them. The length of the CDR3 is 17 residues. Per germline, CDR1 SNHLY and CDR2 FYNNEI. The CDR3 loop reads CASRYSGSGTNTGELFF. DNA of the CDR3: TGTGCCAGCAGATACTCCGGGTCGGGAACGAACACCGGGGAGCTGTTTTTT. The full variable domain, with the rest looked up from reference TRBV2 and TRBJ2-2, is EPEVTQTPSHQVTQMGQEVILRCVPISNHLYFYWYRQILGQKVEFLVSFYNNEISEKSEIFDDQFSVERPDGSNFTLKIRSTKLEDSAMYFCASRYSGSGTNTGELFFGEGSRLTVL.

The J gene is TRBJ2-5, the V gene TRBV6-5, with D perhaps matching TRBD2 (6 bases). Germline CDR1 is MNHEY and CDR2 is SVGAGI. The CDR3 totals 14 residues. Trimming removed 0 bases from V and 4 bases from J, with 9 bases in between. DNA for the CDR3: TGTGCCAGCAGTTACTCTGGGGGGATAGAGACCCAGTACTTC. The encoded protein is CASSYSGGIETQYF.

The chain couples TRBV7-2 to TRBJ2-5, with 8 positions matching TRBD1. The CDR3 totals 14 residues. The junction had 5 bases not matched to a gene; V was cut back by 4 bases and J by 4 bases. The germline V gene encodes CDR1 SGHTA and CDR2 FQGNSA. CDR3 protein: CASSWVQGAETQYF. The CDR3 DNA reads TGTGCCAGCAGCTGGGTCCAGGGGGCAGAGACCCAGTACTTC.

This clone was observed a single time. V usage is TRBV6-5 and J usage is TRBJ1-3; 7 nucleotides match TRBD1. The CDR3 is made up of 16 amino acids. Looked up from germline, CDR1 is MNHEY and CDR2 is SVGAGI. The ends lost 0 bases at V and 0 bases at J; junction bases unmatched: 2. The CDR3 is CASSYSRTGSGNTIYF. CDR3 nucleotides: TGTGCCAGCAGTTACTCGAGGACAGGCTCTGGAAACACCATATATTTT.

The chain uses TRBV28 and TRBJ2-1, with TRBD2 as a possible D gene (7 bases). The germline V gene encodes CDR1 MDHEN and CDR2 SYDVKM. The CDR3 runs to 16 residues. The V and J ends lost 10 bases and 6 bases respectively, with 25 bases between them. Here the CDR3 reads CATLLRGEGFTNEQFF. CDR3 coding DNA: TGTGCCACCTTACTGAGGGGGGAGGGGTTTACCAATGAGCAGTTCTTC.

The chain uses TRBV7-9 and TRBJ1-1, with D tentatively TRBD1 (6 bases). Trimming stripped 1 base from V and 4 bases from J, with 13 bases between. The CDR3 runs to 15 residues. The germline V gene encodes CDR1 SEHNR and CDR2 FQNEAQ (reference sequence). CDR3 protein: CASSLGQAGVTEAFF. The CDR3 nucleotides read TGTGCCAGCAGCTTAGGACAGGCGGGTGTCACTGAAGCTTTCTTT.

This clone was picked up one time. The rearrangement links TRBV6-1 to TRBJ1-2; D unresolved. V shed 0 bases and J shed 4 bases, with 15 bases lying between them. Germline CDR1 and CDR2: MNHNS and SASEGT. CDR3 length: 16 amino acids. CDR3 residues: CASSEALVNSGYGYTF. The CDR3 bases are TGTGCCAGCAGTGAAGCCTTAGTAAATTCGGGCTATGGCTACACCTTC.

This rearrangement joins TRBV6-1 to TRBJ2-5, with 11 bases identical to TRBD1. The CDR3 is 15 residues long. Per germline, CDR1 MNHNS and CDR2 SASEGT. V was pared by 6 bases and J by 2 bases, with 5 bases of the junction left unmatched. The CDR3 sequence: CASSQDRGRQETQYF. The DNA for the CDR3 is TGTGCCAGCAGCCAGGACAGGGGGCGGCAAGAGACCCAGTACTTC.

The rearrangement links TRBV6-1 to TRBJ1-6; 11 bases line up with TRBD1. The germline V gene has CDR1 MNHNS and CDR2 SASEGT. The CDR3 is 17 residues long. V shed 2 bases and J 9 bases; nucleotides not matched to a gene: 9. DNA for the CDR3: TGTGCCAGCAGTGAATTGTGGGACAGGGGGATTCGTTCACCCCTCCACTTT. Translation: CASSELWDRGIRSPLHF.

This clone occurred a few times. The chain uses TRBV7-9 and TRBJ1-1; 7 bases are shared with TRBD1. The CDR3 is made up of 13 amino acids. The ends lost 6 bases at V and 3 bases at J; junction bases unmatched: 4. Germline CDR1 and CDR2: SEHNR and FQNEAQ (reference sequence). The chain's CDR3 is CASRQGGDTEAFF. CDR3 bases: TGTGCCAGCAGGCAGGGGGGCGACACTGAAGCTTTCTTT.

This rearrangement joins TRBV27 to TRBJ2-1; 11 nucleotides agree with TRBD2. V lost 7 bases and J lost 8; bases outside the gene matches: 25. Germline V gives CDR1 MNHEY, CDR2 SMNVEV (reference sequence). The CDR3 runs to 20 residues. CDR3 in amino acids: CASKRVLFLTSGRRADEQFF. CDR3 in DNA: TGTGCCAGCAAGAGGGTACTTTTTCTCACTAGCGGGAGACGAGCGGATGAGCAGTTCTTC.

The genes are TRBV21-1 and TRBJ2-6; TRBD2 is the table's D call, not checked against the DNA. TRBV21-1 is described as a pseudogene. The CDR3 has 17 amino acids. The CDR3 nucleotides read TGTGCCAGCACACTATTAGGCGCTGGGTCTGGGGCCAACGTCCTGACTTTC. Translation gives CASTLLGAGSGANVLTF.

The rearrangement joins TRBV6-5 to TRBJ1-1; no firm D call. Germline V gene lookup returns CDR1 MNHEY and CDR2 SVGAGI. With 11 bases removed from V and 1 base from J, the gap between germline ends came to 17 bases. This CDR3 is built from 14 residues. The CDR3 loop reads CAPRGRITNTEAFF. Here the CDR3 DNA reads TGTGCCCCCCGAGGGCGGATAACGAACACTGAAGCTTTCTTT.

Here the CDR3 DNA reads TGCGCCAGCAGCTCGGGGGGACAGGGGGAAGAAAAACTGTTTTTT. Translation: CASSSGGQGEEKLFF. The chain joins TRBV5-1 to TRBJ1-4; 11 nucleotides align to TRBD1. CDR1 and CDR2 from the germline V gene are SGHRS and YFSETQ. This CDR3 comprises 15 residues. V lost 3 bases, J lost 8 bases, and 6 bases stayed unmatched.

As for this clone: Germline is not matched at one junction end, which may reflect a read error. V and J are TRBV7-2 and TRBJ1-2; the match to TRBD1 covers 7 bases. The CDR3 sequence is 15 residues long. The V gene's germline CDR1 is SGHTA and CDR2 FQGNSA. CDR3 in DNA: TGTGCCAGCAGCCTAGCCGGAGCAGGGGGCTATGGCTACACCTTC. Amino acids: CASSLAGAGGYGYTF.

The chain has TRBV4-3 and TRBJ1-1, with D uncertain. Trimming took 3 bases from V and 3 from J, leaving 11 bases between them. The length of the CDR3 is 14 residues. Germline V lookup: CDR1 LGHNA, CDR2 YSLEER. CDR3 residues: CASSQTAGDTEAFF. As DNA, the CDR3 is TGCGCCAGCAGCCAGACGGCCGGGGACACTGAAGCTTTCTTT.

The V call is TRBV30, the J call TRBJ2-3; TRBD1 agrees at 8 bases. The length of the CDR3 is 13 residues. The trim removed 5 bases at V and 3 bases at J, leaving 4 bases unmatched. The V gene's germline CDR1 is GTSNPN and CDR2 SVGIG (reference sequence). The CDR3 is CAWVRQGTDTQYF. The DNA for the CDR3 is TGTGCCTGGGTTCGACAGGGGACAGATACGCAGTATTTT.

V and J are TRBV18 and TRBJ2-3; D unresolved. Between the trimmed V and J ends, which lost 3 bases and 4 bases, there was a span of 5 bases. This CDR3 is built from 12 residues. Germline V gene data show CDR1 as KGHSH and CDR2 as LQKENI. CDR3 sequence reads: CASSPAADTQYF. The CDR3 region has the DNA TGTGCCAGCTCACCTGCGGCAGATACGCAGTATTTT.

The V gene is TRBV4-2, the J gene TRBJ2-7; 12 nucleotides align to TRBD2. The ends lost 4 bases at V and 0 bases at J; junction bases unmatched: 13. The length of the CDR3 is 19 residues. Germline V gene sequence: CDR1 LGHNA, CDR2 YNFKEQ. Written as DNA, the CDR3 is TGTGCCAGCAGCCTTAGGGTGTCTAGCGGGAGGGCCATCTCCTACGAGCAGTACTTC. This translates into CASSLRVSSGRAISYEQYF.

The genes are TRBV7-8 and TRBJ1-1; 9 bases map to TRBD1. The CDR3 spans 14 residues. CDR1 SGHVS and CDR2 FQNEAQ come from the germline V gene. V lost 5 bases and J lost 5; bases outside the gene matches: 6. The CDR3 sequence: CASSLRQGGTEAFF. The CDR3 DNA follows: TGTGCCAGCAGCCTTCGACAGGGGGGAACTGAAGCTTTCTTT.

This rearrangement joins TRBV7-2 to TRBJ2-4, with TRBD1 matching 7 bases. V shed 5 bases, J shed 6 bases, and the junction held 7 bases outside the gene matches. The CDR3 runs to 14 residues. CDR1 SGHTA and CDR2 FQGNSA come from the germline V gene. The CDR3 bases are TGTGCCAGCAGCCAATCGGGACAGCTAAACATTCAGTACTTC. It is translated as CASSQSGQLNIQYF.

This clone showed up just once. The V and J genes are TRBV21-1 and TRBJ2-5; no check of the table's D call, TRBD1, against the DNA was made. TRBV21-1 is reported as a pseudogene. CDR3 size: 16 residues. DNA for the CDR3: TGTGCCAGCAGCACCTCGTTGACAGGGGGCAGAGAGACCCAGTACTTC. Translation gives CASSTSLTGGRETQYF.

V is TRBV19 and J is TRBJ2-2; TRBD2 might be the D (6 bases). The V end was cut by 7 bases, the J end by 2 bases, with 11 bases between. CDR3 length: 14 amino acids. The germline gives CDR1 LNHDA, CDR2 SQIVND (reference sequence). CDR3 in DNA: TGTGCCAGTACCCGGGACTTCAACACCGGGGAGCTGTTTTTT. Its translation: CASTRDFNTGELFF.

The chain couples TRBV4-3 to TRBJ2-1; D perhaps matches TRBD2 (5 bases). This CDR3 spans 15 amino acids. Trimming took 2 bases from V and 7 from J, leaving 15 bases between them. Germline CDR1 is LGHNA and CDR2 is YSLEER. The CDR3 bases are TGCGCCAGCAGCCAACATATCACTAGTAGGAATGAGCAGTTCTTC. Amino acids: CASSQHITSRNEQFF.